This T cell receptor beta chain stems from a study of identical twins. TCRdb re-analysed the 5' RACE reads in MiXCR, keeping a single row per CDR3 protein. The data hold 1.5 million to 2 million distinct CDR3 sequences, with around a third observed a single time. This CDR3 contains 13 residues. V lost 1 base and J 0 bases, leaving 7 bases between the germline ends. The germline CDR1 and CDR2 sequences are SQVTM and ANQGSEA. Whole-study results and caveats: Models underpredicted monozygotic twin sharing of out-of-frame TCR alpha. The authors noted that invariant MAIT and iNKT cells could partly confound zero-insertion analyses. Cord blood beta clonotypes that were abundant carried fewer insertions, and memory repertoires showed no such trend.

Many counts were recorded for this clonotype. Its specificity is not known. This TCR came from a newborn girl in good health. This chain joins TRBV29-1 and TRBJ2-7; the D gene is possibly TRBD2 (5 bases). Sequencing was performed on cord blood. CDR3: CSVEGTFSYEQYF. The CDR3 nucleotides read TGCAGCGTTGAAGGGACTTTCTCCTACGAGCAGTACTTC.